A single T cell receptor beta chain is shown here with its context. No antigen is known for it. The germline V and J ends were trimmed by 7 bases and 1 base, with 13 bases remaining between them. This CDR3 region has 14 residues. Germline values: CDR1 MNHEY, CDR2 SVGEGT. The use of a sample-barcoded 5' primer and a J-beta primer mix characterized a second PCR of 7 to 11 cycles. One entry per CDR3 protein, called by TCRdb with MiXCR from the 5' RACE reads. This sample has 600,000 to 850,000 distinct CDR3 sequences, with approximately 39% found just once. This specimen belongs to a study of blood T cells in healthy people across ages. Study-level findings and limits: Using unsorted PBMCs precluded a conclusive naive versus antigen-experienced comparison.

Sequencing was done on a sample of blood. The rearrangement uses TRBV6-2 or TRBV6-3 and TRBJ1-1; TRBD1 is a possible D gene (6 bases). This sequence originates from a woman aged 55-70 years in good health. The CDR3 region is CASTDAGANTEAFF. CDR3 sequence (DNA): TGTGCCAGCACGGACGCAGGGGCGAACACTGAAGCTTTCTTT.